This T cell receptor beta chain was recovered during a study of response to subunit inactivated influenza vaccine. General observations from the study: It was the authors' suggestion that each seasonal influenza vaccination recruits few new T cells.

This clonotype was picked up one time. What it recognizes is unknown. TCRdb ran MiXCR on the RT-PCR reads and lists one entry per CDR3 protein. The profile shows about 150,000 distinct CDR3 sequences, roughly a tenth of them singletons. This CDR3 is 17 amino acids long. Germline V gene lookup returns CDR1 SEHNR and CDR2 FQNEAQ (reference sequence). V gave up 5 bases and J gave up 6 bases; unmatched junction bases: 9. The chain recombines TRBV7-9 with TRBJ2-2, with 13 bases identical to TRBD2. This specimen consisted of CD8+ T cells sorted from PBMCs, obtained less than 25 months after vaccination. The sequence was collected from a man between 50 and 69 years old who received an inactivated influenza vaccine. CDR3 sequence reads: CASSPRPGLAGSGELFF. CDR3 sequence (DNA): TGTGCCAGCAGCCCCCGTCCGGGACTAGCGGGGTCCGGGGAGCTGTTTTTT.